This TCR beta chain was identified in a study of CD8+ T cells in alopecia areata. The wider study: Tofacitinib therapy lasting 6 to 18 months was followed by 6 months off drug. The authors scored treated patients' severity by affected scalp percentage.

This clone was seen a handful of times. Its cognate antigen is unknown. General study results and limits: Among the cells sequenced in scalp samples are also the resident alphabeta T cells of normal skin.

V lost 6 bases, J lost 5 bases, and 6 bases stayed unmatched. Germline assignment: CDR1 SQVTM and CDR2 ANQGSEA. The CDR3 spans 13 residues. Treatment of the sample: oral pan-JAK inhibitor, 5-10 mg twice daily. RNA extraction and reverse transcription yielded cDNA as sequencing template. TCRdb's table, derived via immunoSEQ multiplex PCR, lists solely in-frame clones and lacks some. In the table there are about 100,000 clones, about 60% of which are singletons. The source material was CD8+ T cells sorted from blood, sampled at approximately week 60, from a patient treated with tofacitinib. The chain links TRBV29-1 to TRBJ2-3, with TRBD2 identical over 9 bases. The sequence was obtained from a human donor with alopecia areata. CDR3 amino acids: CSVTSGGRDTQYF. CDR3 in DNA: TGCAGCGTCACGAGCGGGGGGCGAGATACGCAGTATTTT.